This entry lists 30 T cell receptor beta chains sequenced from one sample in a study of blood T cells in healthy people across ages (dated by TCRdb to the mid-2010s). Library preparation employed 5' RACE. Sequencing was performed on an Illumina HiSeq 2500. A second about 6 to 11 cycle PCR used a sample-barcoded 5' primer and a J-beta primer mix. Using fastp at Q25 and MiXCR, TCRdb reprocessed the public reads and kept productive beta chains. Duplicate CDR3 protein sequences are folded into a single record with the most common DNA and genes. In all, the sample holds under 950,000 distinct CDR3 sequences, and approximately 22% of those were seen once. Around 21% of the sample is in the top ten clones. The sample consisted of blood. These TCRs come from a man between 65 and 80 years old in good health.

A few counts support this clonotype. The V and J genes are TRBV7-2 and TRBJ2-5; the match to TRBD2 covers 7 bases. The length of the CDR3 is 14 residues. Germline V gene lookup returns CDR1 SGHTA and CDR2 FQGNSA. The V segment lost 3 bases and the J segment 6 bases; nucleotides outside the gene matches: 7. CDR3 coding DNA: TGTGCCAGCAGCTTCGTTGGGGGGGAAAAGACCCAGTACTTC. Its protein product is CASSFVGGEKTQYF. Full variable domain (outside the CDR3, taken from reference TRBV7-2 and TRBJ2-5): GAGVSQSPSNKVTEKGKDVELRCDPISGHTALYWYRQSLGQGLEFLIYFQGNSAPDKSGLPSDRFSAERTGGSVSTLTIQRTQQEDSAVYLCASSFVGGEKTQYFGPGTRLLVL.

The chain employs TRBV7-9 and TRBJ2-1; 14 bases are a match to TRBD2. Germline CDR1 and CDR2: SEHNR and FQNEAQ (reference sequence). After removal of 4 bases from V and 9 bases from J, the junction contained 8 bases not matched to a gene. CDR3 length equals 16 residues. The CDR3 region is CASSSGTSGRGGEQFF. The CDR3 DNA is TGTGCCAGCAGCTCCGGGACTAGCGGGAGAGGTGGTGAGCAGTTCTTC.

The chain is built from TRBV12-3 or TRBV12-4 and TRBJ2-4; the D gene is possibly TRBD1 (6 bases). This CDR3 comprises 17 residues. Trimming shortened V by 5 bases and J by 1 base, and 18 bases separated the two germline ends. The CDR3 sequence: CASSTWGRASAKNIQYF. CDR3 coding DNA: TGTGCCAGCAGTACCTGGGGGCGGGCCTCGGCCAAAAACATTCAGTACTTC.

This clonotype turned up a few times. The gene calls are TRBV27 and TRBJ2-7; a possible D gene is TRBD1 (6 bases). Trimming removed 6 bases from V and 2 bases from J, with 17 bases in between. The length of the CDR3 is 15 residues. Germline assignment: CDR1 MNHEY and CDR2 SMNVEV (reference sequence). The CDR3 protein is CASSLLGQSPYEQYF. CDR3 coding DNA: TGTGCCAGCAGCCTTCTTGGACAGTCACCCTACGAGCAGTACTTC.

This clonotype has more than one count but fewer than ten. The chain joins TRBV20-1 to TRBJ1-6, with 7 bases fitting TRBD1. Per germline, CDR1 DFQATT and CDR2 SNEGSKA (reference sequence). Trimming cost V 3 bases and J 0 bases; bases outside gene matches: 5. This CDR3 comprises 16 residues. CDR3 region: CSARSGGSSYNSPLHF. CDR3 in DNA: TGCAGTGCTAGGTCAGGGGGAAGCTCCTATAATTCACCCCTCCACTTT.

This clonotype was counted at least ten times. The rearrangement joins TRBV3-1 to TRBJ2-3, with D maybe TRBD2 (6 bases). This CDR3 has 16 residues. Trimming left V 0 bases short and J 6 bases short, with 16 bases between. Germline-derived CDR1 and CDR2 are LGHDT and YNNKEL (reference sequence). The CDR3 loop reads CASSQDDFIGRDTQYF. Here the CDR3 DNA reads TGTGCCAGCAGCCAAGACGATTTCATAGGGAGGGATACGCAGTATTTT.

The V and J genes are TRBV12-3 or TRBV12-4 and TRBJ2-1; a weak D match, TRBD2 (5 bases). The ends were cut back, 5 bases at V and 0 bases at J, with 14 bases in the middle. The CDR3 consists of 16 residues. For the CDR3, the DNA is TGTGCCAGCAGTGCGCCCAGCGGTAGCTCCTACAATGAGCAGTTCTTC. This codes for CASSAPSGSSYNEQFF.

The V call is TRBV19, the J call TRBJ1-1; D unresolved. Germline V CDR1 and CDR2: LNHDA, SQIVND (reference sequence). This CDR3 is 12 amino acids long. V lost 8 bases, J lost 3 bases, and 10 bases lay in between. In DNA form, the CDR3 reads TGTGCCAGTGGTGGGGAGTACACTGAAGCTTTCTTT. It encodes CASGGEYTEAFF.

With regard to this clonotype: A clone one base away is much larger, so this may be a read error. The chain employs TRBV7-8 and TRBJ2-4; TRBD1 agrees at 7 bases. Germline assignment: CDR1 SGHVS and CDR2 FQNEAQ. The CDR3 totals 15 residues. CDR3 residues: CASGQAQGPRNIQHF. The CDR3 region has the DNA TGTGCCAGCGGACAGGCACAGGGACCGAGAAACATTCAGCACTTC.

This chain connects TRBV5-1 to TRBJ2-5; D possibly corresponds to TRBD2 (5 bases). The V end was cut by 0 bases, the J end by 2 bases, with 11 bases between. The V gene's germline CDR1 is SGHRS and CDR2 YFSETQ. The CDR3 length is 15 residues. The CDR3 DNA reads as TGCGCCAGCAGCTTGGGGAGAGGAGGACAAGAGACCCAGTACTTC. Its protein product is CASSLGRGGQETQYF.

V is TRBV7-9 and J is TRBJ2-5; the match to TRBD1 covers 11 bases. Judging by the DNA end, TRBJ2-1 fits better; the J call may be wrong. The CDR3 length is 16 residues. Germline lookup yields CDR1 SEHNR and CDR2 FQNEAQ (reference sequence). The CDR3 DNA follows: TGTGCCAGCAGCCCAGCCGGGACAGGGGGGCACAATGAGCAGTTCTTC. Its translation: CASSPAGTGGHNEQFF.

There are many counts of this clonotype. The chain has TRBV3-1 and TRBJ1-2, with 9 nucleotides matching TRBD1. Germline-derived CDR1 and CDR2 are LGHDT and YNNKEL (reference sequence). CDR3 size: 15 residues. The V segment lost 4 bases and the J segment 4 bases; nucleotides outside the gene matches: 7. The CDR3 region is CASSPRDRGSYGYTF. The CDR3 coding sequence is TGTGCCAGCAGCCCTCGCGACAGGGGGTCCTATGGCTACACCTTC. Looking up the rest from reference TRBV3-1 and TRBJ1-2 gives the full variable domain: DTAVSQTPKYLVTQMGNDKSIKCEQNLGHDTMYWYKQDSKKFLKIMFSYNNKELIINETVPNRFSPKSPDKAHLNLHINSLELGDSAVYFCASSPRDRGSYGYTFGSGTRLTVV.

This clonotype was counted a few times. The CDR3 loop is CASSQGGRETDTQYF. CDR3 coding DNA: TGCGCCAGCAGCCAAGGAGGGAGGGAGACAGATACGCAGTATTTT. V is TRBV4-1 and J is TRBJ2-3, with 7 bases that match TRBD2. This CDR3 comprises 15 residues. From germline, CDR1 is MGHRA and CDR2 YSYEKL. V was pared by 1 base and J by 3 bases, with 4 bases of the junction left unmatched.

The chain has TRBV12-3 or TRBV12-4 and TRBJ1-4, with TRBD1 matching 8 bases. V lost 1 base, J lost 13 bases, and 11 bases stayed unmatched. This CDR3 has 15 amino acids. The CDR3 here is CASSLGTGSVFGLFF. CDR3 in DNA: TGTGCCAGCAGTTTAGGGACAGGGTCGGTTTTTGGACTGTTTTTT.

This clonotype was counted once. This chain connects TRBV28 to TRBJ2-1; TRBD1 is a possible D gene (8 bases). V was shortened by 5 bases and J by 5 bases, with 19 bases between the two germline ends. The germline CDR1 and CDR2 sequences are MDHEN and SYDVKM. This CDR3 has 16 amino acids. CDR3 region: CASSPGGGSGHNEQFF. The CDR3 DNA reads TGTGCCAGCAGTCCAGGGGGCGGGAGCGGCCACAATGAGCAGTTCTTC.

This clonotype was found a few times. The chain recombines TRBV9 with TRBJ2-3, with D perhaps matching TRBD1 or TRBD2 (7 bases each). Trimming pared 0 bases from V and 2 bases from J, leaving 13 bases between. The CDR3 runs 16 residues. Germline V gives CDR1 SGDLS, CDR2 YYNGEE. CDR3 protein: CASSVGRGGPTDTQYF. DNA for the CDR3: TGTGCCAGCAGCGTAGGCAGGGGGGGACCCACAGATACGCAGTATTTT.

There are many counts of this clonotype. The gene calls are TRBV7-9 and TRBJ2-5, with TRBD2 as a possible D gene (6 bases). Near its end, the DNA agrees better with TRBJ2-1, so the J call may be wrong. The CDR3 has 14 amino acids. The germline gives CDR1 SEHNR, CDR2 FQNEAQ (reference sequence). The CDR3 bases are TGTGCCAGCAGCTTAGTGGCTAGCGCCCCTGAGCAGTTCTTC. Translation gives CASSLVASAPEQFF.

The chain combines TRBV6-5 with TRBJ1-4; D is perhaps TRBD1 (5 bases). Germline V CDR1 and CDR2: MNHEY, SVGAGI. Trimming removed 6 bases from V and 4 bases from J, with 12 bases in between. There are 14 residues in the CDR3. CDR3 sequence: CASSPGTLNEKLFF. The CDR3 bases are TGTGCCAGCAGCCCCGGGACTCTTAATGAAAAACTGTTTTTT.

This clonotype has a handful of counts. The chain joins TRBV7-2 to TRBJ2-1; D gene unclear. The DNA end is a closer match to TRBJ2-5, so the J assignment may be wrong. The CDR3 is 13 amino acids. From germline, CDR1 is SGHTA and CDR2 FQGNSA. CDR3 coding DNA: TGTGCCAGCAGCCGAAGTCTCCAAGAGACCCAGTACTTC. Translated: CASSRSLQETQYF.

CDR3 DNA: TGTGCCAGCAGCTTAGATTGGGAGTCGGGTACGAGCTATGGCTACACCTTC. Its translation is CASSLDWESGTSYGYTF. The gene calls are TRBV11-2 and TRBJ1-2; D is undetermined. Trimming left V 0 bases short and J 4 bases short, with 18 bases between. This CDR3 region has 17 residues. The germline CDR1 and CDR2 sequences are SGHAT and FQNNGV.

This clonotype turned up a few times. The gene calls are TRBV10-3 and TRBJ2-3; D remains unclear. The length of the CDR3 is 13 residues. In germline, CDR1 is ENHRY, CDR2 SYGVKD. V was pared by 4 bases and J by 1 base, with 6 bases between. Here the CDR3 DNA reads TGTGCCATCAGTGGTCAGCGCACAGATACGCAGTATTTT. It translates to CAISGQRTDTQYF.

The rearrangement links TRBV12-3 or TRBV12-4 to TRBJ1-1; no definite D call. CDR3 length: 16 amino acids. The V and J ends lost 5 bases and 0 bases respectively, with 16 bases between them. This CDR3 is CASSQAPRNMNTEAFF. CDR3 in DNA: TGTGCCAGCAGTCAAGCTCCCAGGAACATGAACACTGAAGCTTTCTTT.

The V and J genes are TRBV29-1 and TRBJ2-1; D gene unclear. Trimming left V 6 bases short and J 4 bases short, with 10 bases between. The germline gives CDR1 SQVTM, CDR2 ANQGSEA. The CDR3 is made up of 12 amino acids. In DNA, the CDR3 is TGCAGCGTCTCGACGGGTTACAATGAGCAGTTCTTC. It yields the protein CSVSTGYNEQFF.

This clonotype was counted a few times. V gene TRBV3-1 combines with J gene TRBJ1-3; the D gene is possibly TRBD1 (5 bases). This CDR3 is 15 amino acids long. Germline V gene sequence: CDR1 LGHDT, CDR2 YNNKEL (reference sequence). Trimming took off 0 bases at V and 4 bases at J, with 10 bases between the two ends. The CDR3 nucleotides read TGTGCCAGCAGCCAAGATCGGACACTCGGAAACACCATATATTTT. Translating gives CASSQDRTLGNTIYF.

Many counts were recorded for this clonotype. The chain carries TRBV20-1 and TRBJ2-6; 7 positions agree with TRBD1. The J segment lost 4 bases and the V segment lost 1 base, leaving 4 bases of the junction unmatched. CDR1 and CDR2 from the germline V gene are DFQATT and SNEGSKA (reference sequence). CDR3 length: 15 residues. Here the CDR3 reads CSARVQGRGANVLTF. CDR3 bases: TGCAGTGCTAGAGTACAGGGGAGAGGGGCCAACGTCCTGACTTTC.

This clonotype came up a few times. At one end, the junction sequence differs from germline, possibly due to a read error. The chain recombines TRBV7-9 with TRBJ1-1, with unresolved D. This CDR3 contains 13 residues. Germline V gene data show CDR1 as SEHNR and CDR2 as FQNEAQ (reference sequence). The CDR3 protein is CANSLTMNTEAFF. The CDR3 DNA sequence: TGTGCCAACAGCCTCACGATGAACACTGAAGCTTTCTTT.

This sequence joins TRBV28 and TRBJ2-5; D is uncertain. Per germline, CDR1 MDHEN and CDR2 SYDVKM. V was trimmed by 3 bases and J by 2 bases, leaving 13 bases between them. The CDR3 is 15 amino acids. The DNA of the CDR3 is TGTGCCAGCAGTTTTTACGGGCCCTATCAAGAGACCCAGTACTTC. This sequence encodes CASSFYGPYQETQYF.

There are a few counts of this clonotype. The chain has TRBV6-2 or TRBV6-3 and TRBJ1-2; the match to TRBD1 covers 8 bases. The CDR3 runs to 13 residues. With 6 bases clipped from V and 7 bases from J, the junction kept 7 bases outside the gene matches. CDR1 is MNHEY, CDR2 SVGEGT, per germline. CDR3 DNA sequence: TGTGCCAGCAGACGACAGGGGATTGGTGGCTACACCTTC. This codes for CASRRQGIGGYTF.

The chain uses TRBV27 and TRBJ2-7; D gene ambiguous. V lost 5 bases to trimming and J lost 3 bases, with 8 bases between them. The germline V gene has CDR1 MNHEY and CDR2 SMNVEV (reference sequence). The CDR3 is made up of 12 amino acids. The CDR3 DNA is TGTGCCAGCAGTCCCCTTTTCTACGAGCAGTACTTC. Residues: CASSPLFYEQYF.

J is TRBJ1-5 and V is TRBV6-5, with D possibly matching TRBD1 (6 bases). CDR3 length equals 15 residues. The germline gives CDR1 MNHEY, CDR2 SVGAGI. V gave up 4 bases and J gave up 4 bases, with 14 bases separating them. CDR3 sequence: CASSSQGYRNQPQHF. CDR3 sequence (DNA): TGTGCCAGCAGTTCACAGGGTTACAGAAATCAGCCCCAGCATTTT.